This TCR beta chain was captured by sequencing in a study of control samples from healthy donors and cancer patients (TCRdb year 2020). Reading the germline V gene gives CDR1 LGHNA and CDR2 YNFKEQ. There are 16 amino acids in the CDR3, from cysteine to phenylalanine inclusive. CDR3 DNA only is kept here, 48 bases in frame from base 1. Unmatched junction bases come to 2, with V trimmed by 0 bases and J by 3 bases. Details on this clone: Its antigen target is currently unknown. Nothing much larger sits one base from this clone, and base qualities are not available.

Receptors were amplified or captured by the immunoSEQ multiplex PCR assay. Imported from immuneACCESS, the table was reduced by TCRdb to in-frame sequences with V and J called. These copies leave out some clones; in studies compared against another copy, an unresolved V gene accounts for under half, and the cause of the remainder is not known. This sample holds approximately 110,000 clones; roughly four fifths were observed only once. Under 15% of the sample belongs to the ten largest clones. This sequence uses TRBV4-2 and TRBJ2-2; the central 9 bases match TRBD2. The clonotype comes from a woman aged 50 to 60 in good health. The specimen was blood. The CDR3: CASSQDSGGYTGELFF. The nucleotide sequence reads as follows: TGTGCCAGCAGCCAAGATAGCGGGGGCTACACCGGGGAGCTGTTTTTT.